This is a list of T cell receptor beta chains from one sample in a study of blood T cell repertoires in COVID-19. Using immunoSEQ multiplex PCR, the repertoire was profiled, and TCRdb retains in-frame clones only, with some absent. The sample holds about 210,000 clones, about 86% seen once. The sequencing input was PBMCs or T cells enriched from blood (not recorded which). The receptors were gathered from a woman aged 45 to 65 with acute COVID-19. Each CDR3 is given with its conserved first and last residue. D genes are given only for firm matches. Size tells how often a clone was seen (once, few, many) or the class of an expanded clone, and some rows leave it out.

V	D	size	J	CDR3	DNA
TRBV18	-	-	TRBJ1-4	CASSPPIGRRATNEKLFF	TGTGCCAGCTCACCCCCGATAGGAAGACGGGCAACTAATGAAAAACTGTTTTTT
TRBV7-2	-	few	TRBJ1-6	CASSLYNRGSTYNSPLHF	TGTGCCAGCAGCTTATACAATCGGGGAAGCACCTATAATTCACCCCTCCACTTT
TRBV9	-	-	TRBJ2-7	CASSVGWSSSYEQYF	TGTGCCAGCAGCGTAGGGTGGTCCAGCTCCTACGAGCAGTACTTC
TRBV19	-	-	TRBJ1-1	CASRVGGLGTEAFF	TGTGCCAGTCGGGTGGGGGGGCTAGGCACTGAAGCTTTCTTT
TRBV14	TRBD1	-	TRBJ1-1	CASSHDGQGGPLNTEAFF	TGTGCCAGCAGCCACGACGGACAGGGGGGCCCCTTGAACACTGAAGCTTTCTTT
TRBV4-1	-	-	TRBJ1-1	CASSQPRRGNTEAFF	TGCGCCAGCAGCCAACCCCGCCGAGGGAACACTGAAGCTTTCTTT
TRBV5-1	TRBD2	-	TRBJ2-6	CASSLTSGVSSGANVLTF	TGCGCCAGCAGCTTGACCAGCGGGGTTTCCTCTGGGGCCAACGTCCTGACTTTC
TRBV29-1	-	-	TRBJ2-3	CSVVDRTTWDTQYF	TGCAGCGTCGTGGACAGAACGACGTGGGATACGCAGTATTTT
TRBV6-4	-	few	TRBJ1-2	CASRDPSQANYGYTF	TGTGCCAGCAGGGACCCTTCCCAGGCCAACTATGGCTACACCTTC
TRBV19	-	-	TRBJ1-6	CASSIGEGPLHF	TGTGCCAGTAGTATAGGGGAGGGACCCCTCCACTTT